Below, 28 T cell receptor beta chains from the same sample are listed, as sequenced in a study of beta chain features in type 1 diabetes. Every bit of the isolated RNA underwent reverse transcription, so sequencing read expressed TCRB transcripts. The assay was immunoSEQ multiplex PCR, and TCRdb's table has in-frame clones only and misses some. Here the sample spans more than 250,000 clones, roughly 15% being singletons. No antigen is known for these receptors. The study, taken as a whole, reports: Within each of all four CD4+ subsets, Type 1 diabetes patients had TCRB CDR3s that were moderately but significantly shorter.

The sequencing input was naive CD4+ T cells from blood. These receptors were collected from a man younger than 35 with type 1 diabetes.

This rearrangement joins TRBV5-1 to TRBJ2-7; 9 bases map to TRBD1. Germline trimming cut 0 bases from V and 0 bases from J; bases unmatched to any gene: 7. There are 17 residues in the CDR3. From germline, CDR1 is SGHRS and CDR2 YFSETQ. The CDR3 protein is CASSLAARTGVSYEQYF. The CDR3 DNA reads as TGCGCCAGCAGCTTGGCTGCTCGGACAGGGGTCTCCTACGAGCAGTACTTC.

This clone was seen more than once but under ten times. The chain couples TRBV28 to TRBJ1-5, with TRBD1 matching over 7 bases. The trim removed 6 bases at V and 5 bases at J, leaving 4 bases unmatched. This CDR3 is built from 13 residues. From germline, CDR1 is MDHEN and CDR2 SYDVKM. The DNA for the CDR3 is TGTGCCAGCAGCCTAGACAGGGATCAGCCCCAGCATTTT. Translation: CASSLDRDQPQHF.

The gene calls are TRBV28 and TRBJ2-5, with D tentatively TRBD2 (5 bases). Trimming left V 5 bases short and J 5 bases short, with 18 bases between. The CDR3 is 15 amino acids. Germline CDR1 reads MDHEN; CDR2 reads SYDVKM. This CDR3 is CASSLPLGVGETQYF. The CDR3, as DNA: TGTGCCAGCAGTCTCCCCCTCGGGGTTGGGGAGACCCAGTACTTC.

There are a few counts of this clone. The DNA for the CDR3 is TGCGCCAGCAGCTGGGGACAGGGACCCCACCCCGATACGCAGTATTTT. It is translated as CASSWGQGPHPDTQYF. V is TRBV4-1 and J is TRBJ2-3; 9 nucleotides match TRBD1. CDR3 length equals 16 residues. The ends lost 5 bases at V and 6 bases at J; junction bases unmatched: 12. Per the germline V gene, CDR1 is MGHRA and CDR2 is YSYEKL.

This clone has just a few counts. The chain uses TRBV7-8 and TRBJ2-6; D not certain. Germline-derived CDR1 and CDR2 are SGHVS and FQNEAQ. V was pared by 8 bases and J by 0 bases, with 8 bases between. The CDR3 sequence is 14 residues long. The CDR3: CASGMLSGANVLTF. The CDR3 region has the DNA TGTGCCAGCGGCATGCTCTCTGGGGCCAACGTCCTGACTTTC.

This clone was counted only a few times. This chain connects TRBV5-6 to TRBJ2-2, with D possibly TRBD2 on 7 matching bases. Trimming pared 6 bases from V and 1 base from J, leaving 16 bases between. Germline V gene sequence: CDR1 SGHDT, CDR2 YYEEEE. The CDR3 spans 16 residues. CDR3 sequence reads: CASILTGGKNTGELFF. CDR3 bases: TGTGCCAGCATCCTAACGGGGGGCAAGAACACCGGGGAGCTGTTTTTT.

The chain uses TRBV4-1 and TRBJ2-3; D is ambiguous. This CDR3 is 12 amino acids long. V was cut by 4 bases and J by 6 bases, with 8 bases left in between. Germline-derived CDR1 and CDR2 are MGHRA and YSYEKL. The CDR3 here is CASSLVSDTQYF. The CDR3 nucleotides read TGCGCCAGCAGCCTAGTCTCGGATACGCAGTATTTT.

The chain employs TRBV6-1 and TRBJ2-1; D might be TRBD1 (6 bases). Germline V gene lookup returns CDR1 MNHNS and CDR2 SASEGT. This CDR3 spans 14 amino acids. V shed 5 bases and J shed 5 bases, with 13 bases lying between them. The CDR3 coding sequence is TGTGCCAGCAGTTTACAGGGTCAGGACAATGAGCAGTTCTTC. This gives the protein CASSLQGQDNEQFF.

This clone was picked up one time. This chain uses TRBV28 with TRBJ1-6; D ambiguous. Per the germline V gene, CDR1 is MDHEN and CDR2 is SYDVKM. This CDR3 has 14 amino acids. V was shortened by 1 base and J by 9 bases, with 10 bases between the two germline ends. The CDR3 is CASSLSTEASPLHF. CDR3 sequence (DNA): TGTGCCAGCAGTTTATCGACGGAGGCTTCACCCCTCCACTTT.

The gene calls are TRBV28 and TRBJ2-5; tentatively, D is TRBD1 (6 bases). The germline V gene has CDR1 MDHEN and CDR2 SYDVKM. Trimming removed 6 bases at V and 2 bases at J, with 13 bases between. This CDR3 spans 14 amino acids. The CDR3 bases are TGTGCCAGCAGGTCTAGGACAGTTCAAGAGACCCAGTACTTC. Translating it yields CASRSRTVQETQYF.

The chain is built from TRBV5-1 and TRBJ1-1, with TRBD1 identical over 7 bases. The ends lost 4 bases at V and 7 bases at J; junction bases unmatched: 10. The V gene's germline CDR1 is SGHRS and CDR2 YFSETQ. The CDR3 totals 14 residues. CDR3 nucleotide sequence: TGCGCCAGCAGCGGGGGGACAGTAGCTAGTGAAGCTTTCTTT. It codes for CASSGGTVASEAFF.

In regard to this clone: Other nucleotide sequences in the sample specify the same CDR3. CDR3 residues: CASSRTGYYEQYF. In DNA form, the CDR3 reads TGTGCCAGCAGTCGGACAGGGTACTACGAGCAGTACTTC. This chain links TRBV6-5 with TRBJ2-7; 8 bases fit TRBD1. CDR3 length: 13 residues. Trimming cost V 5 bases and J 3 bases; bases outside gene matches: 3. The germline CDR1 and CDR2 sequences are MNHEY and SVGAGI.

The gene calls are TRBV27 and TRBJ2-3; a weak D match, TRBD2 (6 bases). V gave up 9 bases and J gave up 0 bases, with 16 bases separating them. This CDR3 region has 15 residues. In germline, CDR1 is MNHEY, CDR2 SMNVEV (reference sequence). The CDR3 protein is CASWWGGASTDTQYF. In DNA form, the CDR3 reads TGTGCCAGTTGGTGGGGAGGAGCGAGCACAGATACGCAGTATTTT.

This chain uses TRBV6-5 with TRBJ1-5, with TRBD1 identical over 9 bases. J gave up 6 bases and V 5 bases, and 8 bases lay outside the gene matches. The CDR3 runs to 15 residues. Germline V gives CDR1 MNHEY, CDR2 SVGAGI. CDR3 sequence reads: CASSPDRGLGQPQHF. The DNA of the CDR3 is TGTGCCAGCAGTCCCGACAGGGGGTTGGGTCAGCCCCAGCATTTT.

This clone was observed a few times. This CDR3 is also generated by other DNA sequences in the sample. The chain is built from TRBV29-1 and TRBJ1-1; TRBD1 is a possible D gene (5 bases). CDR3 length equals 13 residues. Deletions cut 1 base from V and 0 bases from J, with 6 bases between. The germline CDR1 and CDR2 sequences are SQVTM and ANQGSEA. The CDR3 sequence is CSVEGRVNTEAFF. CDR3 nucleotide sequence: TGCAGCGTTGAAGGCAGGGTGAACACTGAAGCTTTCTTT.

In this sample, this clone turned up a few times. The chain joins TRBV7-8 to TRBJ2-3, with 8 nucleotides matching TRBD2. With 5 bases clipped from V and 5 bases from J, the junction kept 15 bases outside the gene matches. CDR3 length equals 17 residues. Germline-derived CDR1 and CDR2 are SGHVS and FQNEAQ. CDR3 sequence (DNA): TGTGCCAGCAGCCCGGCCGCGAGCGGGAGAGGAGGAGATACGCAGTATTTT. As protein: CASSPAASGRGGDTQYF.

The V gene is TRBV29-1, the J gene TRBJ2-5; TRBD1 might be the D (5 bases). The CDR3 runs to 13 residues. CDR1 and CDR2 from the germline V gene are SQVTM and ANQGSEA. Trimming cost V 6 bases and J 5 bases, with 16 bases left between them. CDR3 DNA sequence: TGCAGCGTGGGTCTTAGACAGCTTGAGACCCAGTACTTC. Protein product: CSVGLRQLETQYF.

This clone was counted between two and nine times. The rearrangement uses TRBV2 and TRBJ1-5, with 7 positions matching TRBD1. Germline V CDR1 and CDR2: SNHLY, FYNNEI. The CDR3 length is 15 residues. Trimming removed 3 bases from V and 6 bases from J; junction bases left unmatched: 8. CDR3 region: CASSEFVTGAQPQHF. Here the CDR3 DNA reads TGTGCCAGCAGTGAGTTCGTTACAGGGGCTCAGCCCCAGCATTTT.

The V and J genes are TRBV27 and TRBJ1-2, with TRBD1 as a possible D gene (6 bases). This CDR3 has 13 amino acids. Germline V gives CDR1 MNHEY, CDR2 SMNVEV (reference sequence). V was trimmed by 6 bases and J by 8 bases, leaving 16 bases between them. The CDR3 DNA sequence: TGTGCCAGCAGCCAGGGACACTTGCAGGGCTACACCTTC. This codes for CASSQGHLQGYTF.

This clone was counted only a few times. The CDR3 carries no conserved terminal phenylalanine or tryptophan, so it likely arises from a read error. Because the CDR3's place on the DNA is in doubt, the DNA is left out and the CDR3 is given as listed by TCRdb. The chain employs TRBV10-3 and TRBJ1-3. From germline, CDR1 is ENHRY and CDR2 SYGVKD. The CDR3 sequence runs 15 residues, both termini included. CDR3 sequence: CAINLSHDTPSSGKV.

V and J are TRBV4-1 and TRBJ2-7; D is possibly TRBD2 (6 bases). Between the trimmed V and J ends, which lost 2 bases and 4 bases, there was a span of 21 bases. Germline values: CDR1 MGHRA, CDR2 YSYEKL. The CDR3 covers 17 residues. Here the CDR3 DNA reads TGCGCCAGCAGCCAACCCACCGGCGGGAAGGCCACGTACGAGCAGTACTTC. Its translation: CASSQPTGGKATYEQYF.

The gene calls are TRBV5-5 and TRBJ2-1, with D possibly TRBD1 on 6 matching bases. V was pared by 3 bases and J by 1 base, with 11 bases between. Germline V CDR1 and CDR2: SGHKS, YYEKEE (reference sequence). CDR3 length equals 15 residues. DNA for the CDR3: TGTGCCAGCAGCTGGGGGACACTTTCCTACAATGAGCAGTTCTTC. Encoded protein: CASSWGTLSYNEQFF. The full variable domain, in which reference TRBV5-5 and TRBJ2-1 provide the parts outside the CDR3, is DAGVTQSPTHLIKTRGQQVTLRCSPISGHKSVSWYQQVLGQGPQFIFQYYEKEERGRGNFPDRFSARQFPNYSSELNVNALLLGDSALYLCASSWGTLSYNEQFFGPGTRLTVL.

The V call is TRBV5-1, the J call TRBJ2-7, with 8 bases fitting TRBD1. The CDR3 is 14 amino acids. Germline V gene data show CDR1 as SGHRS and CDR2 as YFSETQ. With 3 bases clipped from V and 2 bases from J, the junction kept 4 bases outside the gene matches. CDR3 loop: CASSSQGAPYEQYF. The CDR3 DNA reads TGCGCCAGCAGCTCCCAGGGGGCTCCCTACGAGCAGTACTTC.

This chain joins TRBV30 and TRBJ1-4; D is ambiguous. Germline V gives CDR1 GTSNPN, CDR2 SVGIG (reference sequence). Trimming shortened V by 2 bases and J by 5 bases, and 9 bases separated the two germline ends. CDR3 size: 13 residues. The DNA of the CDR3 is TGTGCCTGGAGTCTGGGAGGGAATGAAAAACTGTTTTTT. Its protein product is CAWSLGGNEKLFF. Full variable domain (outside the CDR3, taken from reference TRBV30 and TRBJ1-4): SQTIHQWPATLVQPVGSPLSLECTVEGTSNPNLYWYRQAAGRGLQLLFYSVGIGQISSEVPQNLSASRPQDRQFILSSKKLLLSDSGFYLCAWSLGGNEKLFFGSGTQLSVL.

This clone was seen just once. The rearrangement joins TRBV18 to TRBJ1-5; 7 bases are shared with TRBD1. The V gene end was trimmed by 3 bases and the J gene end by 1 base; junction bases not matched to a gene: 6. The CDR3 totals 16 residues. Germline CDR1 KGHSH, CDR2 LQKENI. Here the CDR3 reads CASSPEVRGSNQPQHF. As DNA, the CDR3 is TGTGCCAGCTCACCTGAGGTCAGGGGGAGCAATCAGCCCCAGCATTTT.

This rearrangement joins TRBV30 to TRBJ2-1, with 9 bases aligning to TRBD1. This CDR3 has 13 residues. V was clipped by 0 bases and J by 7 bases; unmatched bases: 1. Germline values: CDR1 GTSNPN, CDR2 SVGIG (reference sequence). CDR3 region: CAWSVGTGNEQFF. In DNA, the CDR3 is TGTGCCTGGAGTGTAGGGACAGGGAATGAGCAGTTCTTC.

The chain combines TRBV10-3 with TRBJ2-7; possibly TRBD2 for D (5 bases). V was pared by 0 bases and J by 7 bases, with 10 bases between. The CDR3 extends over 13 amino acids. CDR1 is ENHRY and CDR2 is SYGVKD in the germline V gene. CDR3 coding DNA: TGTGCCATCAGTGAGTCGGGGAGAGGGGAGCAGTACTTC. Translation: CAISESGRGEQYF.

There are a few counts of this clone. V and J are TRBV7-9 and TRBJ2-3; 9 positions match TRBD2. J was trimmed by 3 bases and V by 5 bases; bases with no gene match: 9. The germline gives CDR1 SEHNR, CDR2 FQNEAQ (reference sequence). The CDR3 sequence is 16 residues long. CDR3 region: CASSPLAGATTDTQYF. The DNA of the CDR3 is TGTGCCAGCAGCCCATTAGCGGGAGCGACAACAGATACGCAGTATTTT.